The rows below give T cell receptor beta chains drawn from one sample of a study of T cell repertoires in cytomegalovirus infection. TCRdb re-called the reads with MiXCR, one entry per CDR3 protein. This sample has around 330,000 distinct CDR3 sequences; under 20% occur once, and the top ten carry around 12%. The sequenced material came from PBMCs. Source of these receptors: a human donor in good health (CMV status not recorded). Some clones in this sample may be carry-over from other donors' samples. The CDR3 runs from the conserved cysteine through the conserved F or W. A D gene is named only where the DNA matches it firmly. Clone size appears in some rows only: once, few, many, or a class for an expanded clone.

TRBJ2-7 many TRBV12-3/TRBV12-4 NA CASSPQGSIYEQYF TGTGCCAGCAGTCCCCAGGGGTCCATCTACGAGCAGTACTTC
TRBJ2-3 few TRBV6-4 TRBD1 CASSDSGTGMRDTQYF TGTGCCAGCAGTGACTCGGGGACAGGCATGCGGGATACGCAGTATTTT
TRBJ2-7 NA TRBV29-1 NA CSVEGRGYEQYF TGCAGCGTTGAGGGCAGGGGTTACGAGCAGTACTTC
TRBJ1-3 NA TRBV10-3 NA CAISDPQQGKGGNTIYF TGTGCCATCAGTGACCCCCAGCAGGGCAAAGGTGGAAACACCATATATTTT
TRBJ2-3 many TRBV7-2 NA CASSLAPSITDTQYF TGTGCCAGCAGCTTAGCCCCAAGCATCACAGATACGCAGTATTTT
TRBJ1-5 NA TRBV27 NA CASSFEGFGNQPQHF TGTGCCAGCAGTTTCGAGGGCTTCGGCAATCAGCCCCAGCATTTT
TRBJ2-7 few TRBV6-1 NA CASSEAGRGGYEQYF TGTGCCAGCAGTGAAGCTGGCAGGGGAGGGTACGAGCAGTACTTC
TRBJ2-1 NA TRBV12-3/TRBV12-4 NA CASSLLALRDEQFF TGTGCCAGCAGTTTACTAGCCCTGAGGGATGAGCAGTTCTTC
TRBJ1-1 NA TRBV20-1 NA CSARANMNTEAFF TGCAGTGCTAGGGCGAACATGAACACTGAAGCTTTCTTT
TRBJ2-1 many TRBV7-2 NA CASSLAQVRINEQFF TGTGCCAGCAGCTTAGCGCAGGTTAGGATCAATGAGCAGTTCTTC
TRBJ2-7 few TRBV19 TRBD1 CASSLNPGTGVAYEQYF TGTGCCAGTAGTTTAAATCCCGGGACAGGAGTAGCCTACGAGCAGTACTTC
TRBJ1-3 NA TRBV2 NA CASSELASAGNTIYF TGTGCCAGCAGTGAACTCGCTAGCGCTGGAAACACCATATATTTT
TRBJ2-5 NA TRBV12-3/TRBV12-4 NA CASSLLVTQYF TGTGCCAGCAGTTTATTGGTAACCCAGTACTTC
TRBJ2-3 many TRBV7-9 NA CASSLSKRLTDTQYF TGTGCCAGCAGCTTAAGTAAGCGGCTCACAGATACGCAGTATTTT
TRBJ1-6 few TRBV27 TRBD1 CASSLLNLSGQGGSPLHF TGTGCCAGCAGTTTATTAAATCTCTCGGGACAGGGAGGTTCACCCCTCCACTTT
TRBJ2-1 many TRBV7-2 NA CASSLSGNTYNEQFF TGTGCCAGCAGCTTAAGCGGCAACACGTACAATGAGCAGTTCTTC
TRBJ2-5 many TRBV6-1 NA CASSEQGGLETQYF TGTGCCAGCAGTGAACAGGGGGGTTTGGAGACCCAGTACTTC
TRBJ2-5 many TRBV7-2 TRBD1 CASSSMTGMETQYF TGTGCCAGCAGCTCTATGACAGGGATGGAGACCCAGTACTTC
TRBJ2-6 NA TRBV5-5 NA CASSIDISGANVLTF TGTGCCAGCAGCATAGATATCTCTGGGGCCAACGTCCTGACTTTC
TRBJ1-1 once TRBV5-1 NA CASNLTAMNTEAFF TGCGCCAGCAACTTGACCGCCATGAACACTGAAGCTTTCTTT
TRBJ1-5 many TRBV12-3/TRBV12-4 TRBD1 CASSWTGPNQPQHF TGTGCCAGCAGTTGGACAGGCCCCAATCAGCCCCAGCATTTT
TRBJ2-5 NA TRBV6-8 TRBD1 CASSLGQGIGETQYF TGTGCCAGCAGTTTGGGACAGGGGATCGGAGAGACCCAGTACTTC
TRBJ2-1 NA TRBV10-3 TRBD1 CAISVKTGAGDEQFF TGTGCCATCAGTGTTAAAACAGGGGCTGGCGATGAGCAGTTCTTC
TRBJ2-5 NA TRBV5-1 TRBD2 CASSVGLAEDQETQYF TGCGCCAGCAGCGTCGGACTAGCGGAGGACCAAGAGACCCAGTACTTC
TRBJ2-2 NA TRBV15 TRBD1 CATSRDGPPGQGRGTGELFF TGTGCCACCAGCAGAGATGGACCCCCGGGACAGGGACGGGGGACCGGGGAGCTGTTTTTT
TRBJ2-7 NA TRBV4-1 TRBD1 CASSQPRTGGEQYF TGCGCCAGCAGCCAACCCCGGACAGGCGGGGAGCAGTACTTC
TRBJ1-2 many TRBV7-2 TRBD1 CASSLVGTAANYGYTF TGTGCCAGCAGCTTAGTCGGGACAGCAGCTAACTATGGCTACACCTTC
TRBJ1-5 many TRBV7-2 NA CASSLGSWADNQPQHF TGTGCCAGCAGCTTAGGTTCCTGGGCAGATAATCAGCCCCAGCATTTT
TRBJ1-1 NA TRBV20-1 NA CSAAEGHLNTEAFF TGCAGTGCCGCGGAGGGGCACCTGAACACTGAAGCTTTCTTT
TRBJ2-7 NA TRBV7-2 NA CASSLRGVRESYEQYF TGTGCCAGCAGCCTTAGGGGGGTTAGGGAGAGCTACGAGCAGTACTTC
TRBJ1-2 NA TRBV12-3/TRBV12-4 NA CASSFGNTGHGYTF TGTGCCAGCAGTTTCGGGAACACAGGGCATGGCTACACCTTC
TRBJ2-5 few TRBV4-1 TRBD2 CASSPGGGTQYF TGCGCCAGCAGCCCCGGGGGGGGGACCCAGTACTTC
TRBJ1-1 many TRBV7-2 NA CASSLQGRGEAFF TGTGCCAGCAGCTTACAGGGGAGGGGTGAAGCTTTCTTT
TRBJ2-1 few TRBV20-1 TRBD1 CSARRQGGRNEQFF TGCAGTGCTAGAAGACAGGGCGGCAGGAATGAGCAGTTCTTC
TRBJ1-1 NA TRBV19 NA CASSIDGSPGAGNTEAFF TGTGCCAGTAGTATAGACGGTTCACCCGGGGCAGGGAACACTGAAGCTTTCTTT
TRBJ2-1 many TRBV11-2 TRBD2 CASSFRERGYPYNEQFF TGTGCCAGCAGCTTTCGGGAGCGGGGGTACCCCTACAATGAGCAGTTCTTC
TRBJ1-2 few TRBV29-1 NA CSVEGGGDYGYTF TGCAGCGTTGAGGGAGGGGGTGACTATGGCTACACCTTC
TRBJ1-4 few TRBV10-3 NA CAISDSRTANEKLFF TGTGCCATCAGTGACTCCCGGACGGCTAATGAAAAACTGTTTTTT
TRBJ2-7 many TRBV28 TRBD1 CASTPGQGRPYEQYF TGTGCCAGCACCCCGGGACAGGGACGACCCTACGAGCAGTACTTC
TRBJ2-7 many TRBV7-2 NA CASSFAPSYEQYF TGTGCCAGCAGCTTTGCCCCCTCCTACGAGCAGTACTTC
TRBJ1-6 NA TRBV5-5 NA CASSSITPSPLHF TGTGCCAGCAGCTCCATCACCCCATCACCCCTCCACTTT
TRBJ2-7 many TRBV7-2 TRBD2 CASSLVSGGSNSYEQYF TGTGCCAGCAGCTTAGTTAGCGGGGGGTCCAATTCCTACGAGCAGTACTTC
TRBJ2-5 NA TRBV20-1 TRBD2 CSARPRASGPQETQYF TGCAGTGCCCGCCCTCGGGCTAGCGGGCCACAAGAGACCCAGTACTTC
TRBJ1-1 NA TRBV7-6 NA CASSPTSLTEAFF TGTGCCAGCAGCCCTACGTCCCTGACTGAAGCTTTCTTT
TRBJ2-3 many TRBV7-6 TRBD2 CASSLWTSGGTDTQYF TGTGCCAGCAGCCTATGGACTAGCGGGGGTACAGATACGCAGTATTTT